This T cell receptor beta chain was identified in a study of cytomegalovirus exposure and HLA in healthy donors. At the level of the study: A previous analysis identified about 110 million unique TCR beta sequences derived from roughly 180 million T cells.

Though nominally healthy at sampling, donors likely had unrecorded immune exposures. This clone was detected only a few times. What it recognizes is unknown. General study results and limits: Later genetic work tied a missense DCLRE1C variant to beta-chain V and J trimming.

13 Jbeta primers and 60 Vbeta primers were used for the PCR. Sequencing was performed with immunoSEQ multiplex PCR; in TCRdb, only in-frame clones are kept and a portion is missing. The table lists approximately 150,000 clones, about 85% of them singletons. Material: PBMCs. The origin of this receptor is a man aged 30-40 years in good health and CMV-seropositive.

DNA of the CDR3: TGTGCCAGTAGAGACAGGGTCTACGAGCAGTACTTC. It codes for CASRDRVYEQYF. This chain joins TRBV6-5 and TRBJ2-7; TRBD1 aligns across 7 bases. CDR1 MNHEY and CDR2 SVGAGI come from the germline V gene. V shed 9 bases and J 3 bases; nucleotides not matched to a gene: 5. The CDR3 consists of 12 residues.